This T cell receptor (beta chain) is from a study of shared clonotypes between healthy human individuals. General study points: Roughly 4.7% was the fraction of naive CD4 clonotypes found shared across four donors. Unshared clonotypes carried lower generation probabilities than those common to all four donors.

Comments on this clone: Its target is not known. This same CDR3 is encoded by further DNA sequences in the sample.

The data were produced by immunoSEQ multiplex PCR, yet TCRdb's version contains in-frame clones alone and is incomplete. This repertoire shows 2 million to 2.5 million clones, 85% to 95% found once; its top ten account for around 1.1%. V was pared by 0 bases and J by 0 bases, with 12 bases between. CDR1 and CDR2 (germline): MNHEY, SVGAGI. The CDR3 is 16 residues long. The naive CD8 fraction comprised CD45RO-negative cells positively selected for CCR7 and excluded terminally differentiated effector memory CD45RA+ cells. This TCR was sampled from a man in his late teens or twenties in good health. The chain recombines TRBV6-5 with TRBJ2-7; TRBD1 might be the D (6 bases). Sequenced sample: naive CD8+ T cells sorted from blood. CDR3 in DNA: TGTGCCAGCAGTTACTCGTCGGGACACCTCTCCTACGAGCAGTACTTC. It is translated as CASSYSSGHLSYEQYF.